The 17 T cell receptor beta chains below were found in one sample sequenced in a study of shared clonotypes between healthy human individuals. Sequenced by immunoSEQ multiplex PCR; TCRdb stores in-frame clones only, minus some. This table holds approximately 500,000 clones, about 72% found once. Sequencing used PBMCs. The receptor source for this set is a middle-aged woman in good health. Some clones in this sample may be carry-over from other donors' samples.

This chain joins TRBV25-1 and TRBJ1-3, with D tentatively TRBD1 (6 bases). Germline CDR1 and CDR2: MGHDK and SYGVNS. V was clipped by 2 bases and J by 2 bases, with 7 bases between them. This CDR3 is 14 amino acids long. The CDR3: CASSERTAGNTIYF. For the CDR3, the DNA is TGTGCCAGCAGTGAAAGGACAGCTGGAAACACCATATATTTT.

The chain is built from TRBV7-2 and TRBJ2-1; 7 bases are a match to TRBD2. With V trimmed by 6 bases and J by 9 bases, 14 bases remained unmatched. CDR1 SGHTA and CDR2 FQGNSA come from the germline V gene. The length of the CDR3 is 15 residues. CDR3 loop: CASSPAPTGRSEQFF. The CDR3 DNA is TGTGCCAGCAGTCCCGCCCCTACCGGGAGGAGTGAGCAGTTCTTC. The complete variable domain, with remaining parts taken from reference TRBV7-2 and TRBJ2-1, reads GAGVSQSPSNKVTEKGKDVELRCDPISGHTALYWYRQSLGQGLEFLIYFQGNSAPDKSGLPSDRFSAERTGGSVSTLTIQRTQQEDSAVYLCASSPAPTGRSEQFFGPGTRLTVL.

The genes are TRBV10-1 and TRBJ2-7; the D gene is possibly TRBD2 (6 bases). Trimming stripped 0 bases from V and 3 bases from J, with 15 bases between. CDR1 and CDR2 from the germline V gene are WNHNN and SYGVQD (reference sequence). The CDR3 contains 16 residues. In DNA, the CDR3 is TGCGCCAGCAGTGAGTCGAGTAGCGGCCAACTCTACGAGCAGTACTTC. Its protein is CASSESSSGQLYEQYF.

This clone occurred once. V and J are TRBV7-2 and TRBJ1-2; TRBD1 aligns across 7 bases. J lost 1 base, V lost 5 bases, and 13 bases had no gene match. Germline lookup yields CDR1 SGHTA and CDR2 FQGNSA. The CDR3 is 17 residues long. The CDR3 loop is CASSPRPAGQNNYGYTF. The CDR3, as DNA: TGTGCCAGCAGCCCCAGGCCCGCGGGACAGAATAACTATGGCTACACCTTC.

The rearrangement uses TRBV10-2 and TRBJ2-5; maybe TRBD2 (7 bases). Germline lookup yields CDR1 WSHSY and CDR2 SAAADI. The CDR3 runs to 14 residues. The V end was cut by 4 bases, the J end by 5 bases, with 14 bases between. The CDR3, as DNA: TGCGCCAGCAGTGGAGTCGGGGGGCCGGAGACCCAGTACTTC. Protein: CASSGVGGPETQYF.

The chain couples TRBV7-2 to TRBJ2-5, with 8 bases that match TRBD1. Germline assignment: CDR1 SGHTA and CDR2 FQGNSA. CDR3 length: 15 amino acids. V dropped 2 bases and J dropped 4; count of bases not matched to a gene: 6. Written as DNA, the CDR3 is TGTGCCAGCAGCTTACAGGGGGCGGTATTAGAGACCCAGTACTTC. It encodes CASSLQGAVLETQYF.

The chain carries TRBV9 and TRBJ2-2; maybe TRBD1 (5 bases). The length of the CDR3 is 14 residues. The V gene's germline CDR1 is SGDLS and CDR2 YYNGEE. V was cut by 2 bases and J by 7 bases, with 12 bases left in between. The CDR3 sequence is CASSVGQAVGELFF. The CDR3 DNA is TGTGCCAGCAGCGTGGGGCAGGCGGTCGGGGAGCTGTTTTTT.

This clone was counted many times. The V call is TRBV19, the J call TRBJ2-1; possibly TRBD1 for D (5 bases). The CDR3 loop spans 15 amino acids. The V end lost 5 bases, the J end lost 0 bases, and 11 bases lay between the germline ends. Per germline, CDR1 LNHDA and CDR2 SQIVND (reference sequence). The CDR3 region is CASSGAASSYNEQFF. The CDR3 DNA is TGTGCCAGTAGTGGGGCGGCCAGCTCCTACAATGAGCAGTTCTTC.

The chain employs TRBV9 and TRBJ1-2, with 8 positions matching TRBD1. CDR3 size: 20 residues. With 1 base clipped from V and 4 bases from J, the junction kept 21 bases outside the gene matches. Looked up from germline, CDR1 is SGDLS and CDR2 is YYNGEE. The CDR3 loop reads CASSVNPFRVQGAFGYGYTF. The CDR3 bases are TGTGCCAGCAGCGTAAACCCCTTCCGGGTTCAGGGGGCTTTTGGCTATGGCTACACCTTC.

J is TRBJ1-5 and V is TRBV6-5, with a weak D call TRBD1 (6 bases). The length of the CDR3 is 13 residues. V was shortened by 2 bases and J by 5 bases, with 7 bases between the two germline ends. The V gene's germline CDR1 is MNHEY and CDR2 SVGAGI. As DNA, the CDR3 is TGTGCCAGCAGTTACAAGGGGGATCAGCCCCAGCATTTT. Translating gives CASSYKGDQPQHF.

This clone has just a few counts. In the same sample, other DNA sequences code for this CDR3. As DNA, the CDR3 is TGTGCCAGCAGCTTAACTAGCGGGAGCTACGAGCAGTACTTC. Translating gives CASSLTSGSYEQYF. The chain is built from TRBV7-2 and TRBJ2-7; the match to TRBD2 covers 11 bases. The CDR3 totals 14 residues. Trimming cost V 2 bases and J 3 bases; bases outside gene matches: 0. From germline, CDR1 is SGHTA and CDR2 FQGNSA. Together with reference TRBV7-2 and TRBJ2-7, the CDR3 gives the full variable domain: GAGVSQSPSNKVTEKGKDVELRCDPISGHTALYWYRQSLGQGLEFLIYFQGNSAPDKSGLPSDRFSAERTGGSVSTLTIQRTQQEDSAVYLCASSLTSGSYEQYFGPGTRLTVT.

The chain recombines TRBV4-3 with TRBJ2-7; TRBD2 is a possible D gene (5 bases). Germline CDR1 LGHNA, CDR2 YSLEER. CDR3 length: 14 residues. Trimming removed 2 bases from V and 2 bases from J, with 10 bases in between. CDR3 amino acids: CASSQLPGTYEQYF. The CDR3 region has the DNA TGCGCCAGCAGCCAACTTCCCGGGACCTACGAGCAGTACTTC.

This chain joins TRBV6-1 and TRBJ2-7; 13 bases are shared with TRBD2. The V gene end was trimmed by 7 bases and the J gene end by 3 bases; junction bases not matched to a gene: 6. Germline CDR1 reads MNHNS; CDR2 reads SASEGT. CDR3 length equals 15 residues. CDR3 DNA: TGTGCCAGCATCCCCGGACTAGCGGGAGACTACGAGCAGTACTTC. This sequence encodes CASIPGLAGDYEQYF.

The gene calls are TRBV4-1 and TRBJ1-3; unclear D gene. The CDR3 covers 16 residues. Per germline, CDR1 MGHRA and CDR2 YSYEKL. Trimming took 0 bases from V and 0 from J, leaving 9 bases between them. The CDR3 DNA follows: TGCGCCAGCAGCCAAGAGGCGGGCTACTCTGGAAACACCATATATTTT. Protein: CASSQEAGYSGNTIYF.

This clone was detected many times. This specimen includes other DNA sequences encoding the same CDR3. DNA for the CDR3: TGTGCCAGCAGCTCCTCCGGGACTAGCGGATACAATGAGCAGTTCTTC. This translates into CASSSSGTSGYNEQFF. The V call is TRBV11-1, the J call TRBJ2-1, with 11 bases identical to TRBD2. Per germline, CDR1 SGHAT and CDR2 FQDESV (reference sequence). After removal of 4 bases from V and 4 bases from J, the junction contained 6 bases not matched to a gene. This CDR3 spans 16 amino acids.

The chain joins TRBV14 to TRBJ2-7; 7 bases are a match to TRBD1. This CDR3 is 14 amino acids long. Germline CDR1 and CDR2: SGHDN and FVKESK. With 5 bases clipped from V and 3 bases from J, the junction kept 7 bases outside the gene matches. CDR3 nucleotide sequence: TGTGCCAGCAGCTATGGACAGGTCCTCTACGAGCAGTACTTC. Translated, it gives CASSYGQVLYEQYF.

This clone came up a few times. Within the sample, other DNA sequences also encode this same CDR3. This chain links TRBV11-3 with TRBJ2-2; either TRBD1 or TRBD2 may supply D (5 bases each). The CDR3 extends over 15 amino acids. V lost 5 bases to trimming and J lost 4 bases, with 14 bases between them. Germline V gives CDR1 SGHNT, CDR2 YENEEA. CDR3 sequence: CASSIGTRATGELFF. CDR3 nucleotides: TGTGCCAGCAGCATCGGGACCCGGGCCACCGGGGAGCTGTTTTTT.